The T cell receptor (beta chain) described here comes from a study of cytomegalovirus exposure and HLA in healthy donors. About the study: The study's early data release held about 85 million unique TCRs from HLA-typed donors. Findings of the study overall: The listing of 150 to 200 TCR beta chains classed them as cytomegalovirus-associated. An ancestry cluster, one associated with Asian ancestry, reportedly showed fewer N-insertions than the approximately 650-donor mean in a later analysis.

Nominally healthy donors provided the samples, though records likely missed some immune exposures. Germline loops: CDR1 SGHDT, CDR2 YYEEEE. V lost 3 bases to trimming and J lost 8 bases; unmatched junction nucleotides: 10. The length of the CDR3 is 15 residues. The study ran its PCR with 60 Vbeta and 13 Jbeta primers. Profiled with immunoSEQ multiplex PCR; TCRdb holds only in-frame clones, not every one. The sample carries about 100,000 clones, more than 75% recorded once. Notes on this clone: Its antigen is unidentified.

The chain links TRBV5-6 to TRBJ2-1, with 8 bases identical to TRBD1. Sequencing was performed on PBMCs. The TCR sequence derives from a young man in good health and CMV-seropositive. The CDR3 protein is CASSSLRGRWDEQFF. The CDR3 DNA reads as TGTGCCAGCAGCTCTCTCAGGGGGCGGTGGGATGAGCAGTTCTTC.